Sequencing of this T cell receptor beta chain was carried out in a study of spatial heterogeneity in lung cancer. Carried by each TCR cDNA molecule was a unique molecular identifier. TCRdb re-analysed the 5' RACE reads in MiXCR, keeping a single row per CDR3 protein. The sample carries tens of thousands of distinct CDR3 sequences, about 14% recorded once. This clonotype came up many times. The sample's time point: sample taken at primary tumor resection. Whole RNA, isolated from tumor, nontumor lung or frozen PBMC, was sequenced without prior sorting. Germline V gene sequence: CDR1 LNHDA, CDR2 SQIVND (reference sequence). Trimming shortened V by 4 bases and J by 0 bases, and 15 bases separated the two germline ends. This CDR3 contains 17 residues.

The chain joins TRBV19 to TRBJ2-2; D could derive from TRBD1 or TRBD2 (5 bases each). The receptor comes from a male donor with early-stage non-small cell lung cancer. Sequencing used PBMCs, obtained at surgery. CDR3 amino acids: CASSTGQGRTNTGELFF. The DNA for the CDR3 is TGTGCCAGTAGTACGGGGCAGGGACGGACGAACACCGGGGAGCTGTTTTTT.